This T cell receptor (beta chain) was observed in a study of molecular identifiers for immune sequencing clone quantification. This clonotype was recorded a few times. This CDR3 is 14 amino acids long. In germline, CDR1 is LNHDA, CDR2 SQIVND (reference sequence). Trimming shortened V by 5 bases and J by 0 bases, and 8 bases separated the two germline ends. MiXCR, applied by TCRdb to the PCR reads, yields one record per CDR3 protein. The data show some 65,000 distinct CDR3 sequences, approximately 17% seen once. This receptor was taken from a human donor in good health. Some libraries in this study had Jurkat cell RNA spiked in. The V gene is TRBV19, the J gene TRBJ2-1; perhaps TRBD1 as D (5 bases). The specimen was naive CD8+ T cells from blood, with Jurkat cell RNA spiked in. Subset given: FACS-sorted CD8+CD4-CCR7+CD45RA+ naive T cells. The CDR3 coding sequence is TGTGCCAGTAGTGGCAGGGACTCCTACAATGAGCAGTTCTTC. Its protein product is CASSGRDSYNEQFF.